These T cell receptor beta chains were read from a single sample in a study of cytomegalovirus exposure and HLA in healthy donors. Assay: immunoSEQ multiplex PCR; the TCRdb copy retains only in-frame clones and omits some. The table has over 110,000 clones, about 80% seen once. Sequencing input: PBMCs. The source is a male donor in good health and CMV-seropositive. CDR3s include the opening cysteine and the closing phenylalanine or tryptophan. D genes are given only for firm matches. Clone size is given for some rows only: seen once, a few or many times, or a class if the clone is expanded.

TRBV9	NA	TRBD1	TRBJ2-3	CASNGRGLEQALDTDTQYF	TGTGCCAGCAATGGCAGGGGGCTCGAACAGGCCCTCGACACAGATACGCAGTATTTT
TRBV6-1	NA	NA	TRBJ1-2	CASSTNREGYGYTF	TGTGCCAGCAGTACGAACAGGGAAGGCTATGGCTACACCTTC
TRBV4-1	NA	NA	TRBJ2-5	CASSQAPGVGTQYF	TGCGCCAGCAGCCAAGCTCCAGGGGTTGGGACCCAGTACTTC
TRBV4-1	NA	NA	TRBJ1-1	CASSQVPGYSDTEAFF	TGCGCCAGCAGCCAAGTTCCAGGGTATAGTGACACTGAAGCTTTCTTT
TRBV5-1	NA	TRBD2	TRBJ2-5	CASSSLAGGQETQYF	TGCGCCAGCAGCTCCCTAGCGGGAGGCCAAGAGACCCAGTACTTC
TRBV7-8	NA	TRBD1	TRBJ2-3	CASSLRGPPSMDTQYF	TGTGCCAGCAGCCTCAGGGGGCCACCATCCATGGATACGCAGTATTTT
TRBV25-1	once	NA	TRBJ1-1	CASSHHPGGVEANTEAFF	TGTGCCAGCAGTCACCACCCTGGGGGGGTTGAGGCGAACACTGAAGCTTTCTTT
TRBV27	NA	NA	TRBJ2-2	CASSRRGQLNTGELFF	TGTGCCAGCAGCCGACGAGGGCAGCTGAACACCGGGGAGCTGTTTTTT
TRBV2	once	NA	TRBJ2-3	CASRGGGTDTQYF	TGTGCCAGTAGGGGAGGGGGAACAGATACGCAGTATTTT
TRBV7-6	NA	NA	TRBJ1-3	CASSFSRHQATSGNTIYF	TGTGCCAGCAGCTTCTCCAGACACCAAGCCACCTCTGGAAACACCATATATTTT
TRBV15	NA	TRBD1	TRBJ2-7	CATSRETGGTYEQYF	TGTGCCACCAGCAGAGAAACAGGGGGAACCTACGAGCAGTACTTC
TRBV6-1	NA	TRBD2	TRBJ2-5	CASSEARSGRETQYF	TGTGCCAGCAGTGAAGCGCGGAGCGGGAGGGAGACCCAGTACTTC
TRBV19	NA	TRBD1	TRBJ2-4	CASSIVDRGGIQYF	TGTGCCAGTAGTATAGTGGACAGGGGAGGCATTCAGTACTTC
TRBV28	NA	NA	TRBJ2-7	CASSWRGIVNEQYF	TGTGCCAGCAGTTGGAGGGGTATAGTCAACGAGCAGTACTTC
TRBV28	once	NA	TRBJ2-1	CASSLSRLAYNEQFF	TGTGCCAGCAGTTTATCAAGACTAGCCTACAATGAGCAGTTCTTC
TRBV7-9	NA	NA	TRBJ2-1	CASSTFGGFYNEQFF	TGTGCCAGCAGCACCTTTGGGGGGTTCTACAATGAGCAGTTCTTC
TRBV7-2	NA	TRBD1	TRBJ1-2	CASSSGQGGGYTF	TGTGCCAGCAGCTCGGGACAGGGTGGAGGCTACACCTTC
TRBV18	NA	TRBD2	TRBJ2-1	CASSPPRGSSYNEQFF	TGTGCCAGCTCACCACCGCGGGGGAGCTCCTACAATGAGCAGTTCTTC
TRBV28	NA	NA	TRBJ2-7	CASNSGLSYEQYF	TGTGCCAGCAATTCGGGACTCTCCTACGAGCAGTACTTC
TRBV7-9	NA	NA	TRBJ2-2	CASRFGPGELFF	TGTGCCAGCAGATTTGGGCCCGGGGAGCTGTTTTTT
TRBV6-5	NA	TRBD1	TRBJ1-4	CASSYSGTGREKLFF	TGTGCCAGCAGTTACTCGGGGACAGGGCGTGAAAAACTGTTTTTT
TRBV6-1	few	NA	TRBJ1-1	CATRTAGTEAFF	TGTGCCACCCGAACCGCGGGCACTGAAGCTTTCTTT
TRBV10-3	NA	TRBD1	TRBJ1-1	CAISEWRDSVTFVMNTEAFF	TGTGCCATCAGTGAGTGGAGGGACAGCGTCACGTTCGTCATGAACACTGAAGCTTTCTTT
TRBV6-5	once	NA	TRBJ1-1	CASSYSTERARPEAFF	TGTGCCAGCAGTTACTCGACGGAGAGGGCGCGTCCTGAAGCTTTCTTT
TRBV9	NA	NA	TRBJ1-2	CASRPTGVNYGYTF	TGTGCCAGCAGACCCACAGGAGTCAACTATGGCTACACCTTC
TRBV5-4	NA	NA	TRBJ2-1	CASSTYQGKHEQFF	TGTGCCAGCAGCACATACCAGGGTAAACATGAGCAGTTCTTC
TRBV6-5	NA	TRBD1	TRBJ1-6	CASSITQGINSPLHF	TGTGCCAGCAGTATTACACAGGGGATTAATTCACCCCTCCACTTT
TRBV28	once	TRBD1	TRBJ2-7	CASSLTGTGVYEQYF	TGTGCCAGCAGTTTAACCGGGACAGGGGTCTACGAGCAGTACTTC
TRBV6-1	few	NA	TRBJ2-7	CASSEDRVYEQYF	TGTGCCAGCAGTGAAGACAGGGTCTACGAGCAGTACTTC